The clone carrying this T cell receptor (beta chain) was seen once. V was pared by 4 bases and J by 0 bases, with 5 bases of the junction left unmatched. Germline-derived CDR1 and CDR2 are SGHRS and YFSETQ. This CDR3 region has 15 residues. This entry belongs to a study of T cell changes during pregnancy in multiple sclerosis. TCRdb keeps only in-frame clones here, not all; method: immunoSEQ multiplex PCR. The repertoire has around 73,000 clones, approximately 92% of them found once; the top ten carry 2.5% to 3.5%. The origin of this receptor is a female donor in good health, enrolled as a control in a pregnancy study. The starting material was peripheral blood, obtained in the third trimester of pregnancy. The chain couples TRBV5-1 to TRBJ2-7; 9 bases match TRBD2. This CDR3 is CASSKSGGSSYEQYF. CDR3 nucleotides: TGCGCCAGCAGCAAGAGCGGGGGGTCCTCCTACGAGCAGTACTTC.